This T cell receptor beta chain was found in a study of T cells in Graves' hyperthyroidism and ophthalmopathy. Comment on this clonotype: Its specificity is unknown.

CDR1 is LNHDA, CDR2 SQIVND, per germline (reference sequence). V lost 4 bases to trimming and J lost 4 bases; unmatched junction nucleotides: 10. There are 16 residues in the CDR3. Criteria for exclusion of patients were uncontrolled infection, other autoimmune disease, pregnancy or lactation. Study results and caveats: From stable hyperthyroidism, ophthalmopathy was set apart by a 13 V-J model. Onset of ophthalmopathy came a median 6.5 months after the model predicted it. In blood, most of the thyroid clonotypes expanded above 0.001 were also present.

Authors of the study amplified TCR beta CDR3 regions from RNA transcripts. In the first-round RT-PCR of the TCR CDR3, the HTBI primer set was used. In TCRdb, the multiplex PCR reads were re-called with MiXCR into one record per CDR3 protein. The sample lists around 600,000 distinct CDR3 sequences; roughly 46% were seen once. The sequenced sample consisted of peripheral blood or thyroid tissue (not recorded which). V usage is TRBV19 and J usage is TRBJ1-5, with TRBD1 identical over 7 bases. This receptor was taken from an adult man with Graves' disease, either hyperthyroidism or ophthalmopathy (not recorded which). This chain's CDR3 is CASSTLDRLGNQPQHF. The CDR3 nucleotides are TGTGCCAGTAGTACCCTGGACAGGTTAGGAAATCAGCCCCAGCATTTT.